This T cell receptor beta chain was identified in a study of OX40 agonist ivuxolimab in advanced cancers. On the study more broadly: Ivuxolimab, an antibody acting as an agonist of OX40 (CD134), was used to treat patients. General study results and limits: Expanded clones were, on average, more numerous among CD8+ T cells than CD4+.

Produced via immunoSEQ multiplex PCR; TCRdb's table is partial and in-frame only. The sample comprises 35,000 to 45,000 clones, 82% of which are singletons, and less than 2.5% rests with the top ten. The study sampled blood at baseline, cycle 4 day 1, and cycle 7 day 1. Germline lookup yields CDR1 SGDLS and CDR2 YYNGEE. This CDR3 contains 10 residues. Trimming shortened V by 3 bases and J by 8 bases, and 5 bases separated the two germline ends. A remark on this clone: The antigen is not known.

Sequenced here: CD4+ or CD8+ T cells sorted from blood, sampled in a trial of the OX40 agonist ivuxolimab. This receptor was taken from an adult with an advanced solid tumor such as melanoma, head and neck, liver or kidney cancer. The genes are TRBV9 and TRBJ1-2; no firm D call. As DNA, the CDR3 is TGTGCCAGCAGCGGACCCGGCTACACCTTC. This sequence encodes CASSGPGYTF. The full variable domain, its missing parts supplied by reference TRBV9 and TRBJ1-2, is DSGVTQTPKHLITATGQRVTLRCSPRSGDLSVYWYQQSLDQGLQFLIQYYNGEERAKGNILERFSAQQFPDLHSELNLSSLELGDSALYFCASSGPGYTFGSGTRLTVV.